The rows below give T cell receptor beta chains drawn from one sample of a study of patients and donors after allogeneic stem cell transplantation. TCRdb re-called the RT-PCR reads with MiXCR, one entry per CDR3 protein. The sample comprises 160,000 or so distinct CDR3 sequences, roughly 24% of which are singletons, and about 25% rests with the top ten. The source material was blood, either unsorted or a sorted T cell fraction (not recorded which). These receptors all stem from a human donor who was either an allogeneic HSCT recipient or a stem cell or donor lymphocyte infusion donor (not recorded which). It is not recorded whose cells these are; they may come from a transplant donor. The CDR3 runs from the conserved cysteine through the conserved F or W. A D gene is named only where the DNA matches it firmly. Expanded clones get a size class; other rows say once, few or many, or leave the size out.

abundance | j_gene | d_gene | v_gene | CDR3aa | CDR3nt
- | TRBJ2-3 | - | TRBV10-3 | CAISGTDTQYF | TGTGCCATCAGTGGGACAGATACGCAGTATTTT
- | TRBJ1-4 | - | TRBV29-1 | CSAIERSNEKLFF | TGCAGCGCCATAGAGAGATCTAATGAAAAACTGTTTTTT
- | TRBJ2-5 | - | TRBV7-3 | CASSRLGQETQYF | TGTGCCAGCAGCAGACTGGGGCAAGAGACCCAGTACTTC
few | TRBJ1-2 | - | TRBV12-3/TRBV12-4 | CASSLVGQRGYTF | TGTGCCAGCAGTTTAGTCGGACAGCGGGGCTACACCTTC
few | TRBJ1-2 | - | TRBV5-1 | CASTNGGMDYGYTF | TGCGCCAGTACAAACGGGGGGATGGACTATGGCTACACCTTC
- | TRBJ1-2 | - | TRBV7-2 | CASSLAGGVGYGYTF | TGTGCCAGCAGCTTAGCAGGGGGTGTGGGCTATGGCTACACCTTC
few | TRBJ1-5 | - | TRBV20-1 | CSARDARDSNQPQHF | TGCAGTGCTAGAGATGCCAGAGATAGCAATCAGCCCCAGCATTTT
many | TRBJ1-5 | TRBD1 | TRBV15 | CATSRGVGTGVGNQPQHF | TGTGCCACCAGCAGGGGGGTGGGGACAGGGGTCGGCAATCAGCCCCAGCATTTT
- | TRBJ2-5 | - | TRBV27 | CASSLGAKPREETQYF | TGTGCCAGCTCTCTCGGAGCTAAACCTCGGGAGGAGACCCAGTACTTC
few | TRBJ2-1 | TRBD2 | TRBV11-2 | CASSFLAGGSSNEQFF | TGTGCCAGCAGCTTCTTGGCGGGGGGGAGTTCGAATGAGCAGTTCTTC
few | TRBJ2-1 | - | TRBV5-1 | CASSLDNHNEQFF | TGCGCCAGCAGCTTGGACAACCACAATGAGCAGTTCTTC
few | TRBJ1-1 | - | TRBV4-3 | CASSQDWFGNTEAFF | TGCGCCAGCAGCCAAGATTGGTTTGGGAACACTGAAGCTTTCTTT
few | TRBJ1-5 | - | TRBV6-2/TRBV6-3 | CASSYSGVTSNQPQHF | TGTGCCAGCAGTTACTCGGGTGTTACAAGCAATCAGCCCCAGCATTTT
- | TRBJ2-7 | - | TRBV20-1 | CSAHPDSDYEQYF | TGCAGTGCTCACCCGGACAGTGACTACGAGCAGTACTTC
few | TRBJ2-1 | TRBD1 | TRBV7-6 | CASSGRVGQGNEQFF | TGTGCCAGCAGCGGTAGGGTAGGACAGGGGAATGAGCAGTTCTTC
- | TRBJ1-4 | TRBD1 | TRBV10-3 | CAISPGQGNEKLFF | TGTGCCATCAGCCCGGGACAGGGGAACGAAAAACTGTTTTTT
few | TRBJ1-1 | - | TRBV3-1 | CASSQEETSVNTEAFF | TGTGCCAGCAGCCAAGAAGAAACTAGTGTGAACACTGAAGCTTTCTTT
- | TRBJ1-4 | - | TRBV12-3/TRBV12-4 | CASSNRPTNEKLFF | TGTGCCAGCAGTAACAGGCCAACTAATGAAAAACTGTTTTTT
- | TRBJ1-1 | - | TRBV7-9 | CASSLTSAEAFF | TGTGCCAGCAGCTTAACGAGCGCTGAAGCTTTCTTT
- | TRBJ2-1 | - | TRBV20-1 | CSASGRGRAVNEQFF | TGCAGTGCTAGTGGTCGAGGCAGGGCGGTAAATGAGCAGTTCTTC
once | TRBJ2-7 | TRBD1 | TRBV29-1 | CSVVSDRFPYEQYF | TGCAGCGTTGTCTCGGACAGGTTCCCCTACGAGCAGTACTTC
few | TRBJ2-3 | TRBD1 | TRBV3-1 | CASSQDSDRAVTDTQYF | TGTGCCAGCAGCCAAGATTCGGACAGGGCCGTCACAGATACGCAGTATTTT
few | TRBJ2-2 | - | TRBV5-1 | CASSPSGLTGELFF | TGCGCCAGCAGCCCATCTGGTCTTACCGGGGAGCTGTTTTTT
many | TRBJ2-7 | TRBD2 | TRBV10-3 | CAINLAGGPEQYF | TGTGCCATCAATCTAGCGGGAGGCCCCGAGCAGTACTTC
few | TRBJ1-1 | - | TRBV12-3/TRBV12-4 | CASSFRSGSNTEAFF | TGTGCCAGCAGTTTCCGGTCGGGATCTAACACTGAAGCTTTCTTT
- | TRBJ1-1 | - | TRBV6-2/TRBV6-3 | CASSYQRGPNTEAFF | TGTGCCAGCAGTTATCAGCGGGGCCCTAACACTGAAGCTTTCTTT
few | TRBJ2-3 | - | TRBV12-3/TRBV12-4 | CASSSVLSDTDTQYF | TGTGCCAGCAGTTCCGTTTTAAGCGACACAGATACGCAGTATTTT
few | TRBJ1-5 | - | TRBV7-2 | CASSYGVNQPQHF | TGTGCCAGCAGCTACGGGGTCAATCAGCCCCAGCATTTT
few | TRBJ2-1 | TRBD1 | TRBV5-1 | CASSLGGQGHNEQFF | TGCGCCAGCAGCTTGGGGGGACAGGGACACAATGAGCAGTTCTTC